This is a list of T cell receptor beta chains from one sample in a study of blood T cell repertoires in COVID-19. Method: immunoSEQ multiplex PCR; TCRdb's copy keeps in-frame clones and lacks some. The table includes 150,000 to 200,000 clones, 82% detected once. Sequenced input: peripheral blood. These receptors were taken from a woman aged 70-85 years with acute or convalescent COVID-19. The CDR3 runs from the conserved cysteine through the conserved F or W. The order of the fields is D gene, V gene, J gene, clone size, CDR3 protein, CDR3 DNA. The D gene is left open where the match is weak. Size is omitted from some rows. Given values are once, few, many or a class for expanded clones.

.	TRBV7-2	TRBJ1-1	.	CASSGQVGAEAFF	TGTGCCAGCAGCGGACAAGTTGGGGCTGAAGCTTTCTTT
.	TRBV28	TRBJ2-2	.	CASSLEGGSMFF	TGTGCCAGCAGTTTAGAGGGGGGGTCAATGTTTTTT
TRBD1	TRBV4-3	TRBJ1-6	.	CASSIRDRDNSPLHF	TGCGCCAGCAGCATACGGGACAGAGATAATTCACCCCTCCACTTT
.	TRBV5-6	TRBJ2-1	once	CASSSWTPKSSYNEQFF	TGTGCCAGCAGCTCCTGGACACCTAAAAGCTCCTACAATGAGCAGTTCTTC
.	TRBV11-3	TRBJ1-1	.	CASSFNTNTEAFF	TGTGCCAGCAGCTTCAACACGAACACTGAAGCTTTCTTT
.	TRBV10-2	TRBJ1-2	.	CASNARDINYGYTF	TGCGCCAGCAACGCCCGGGACATTAATTATGGCTACACCTTC
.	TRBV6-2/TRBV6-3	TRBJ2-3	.	CASSSLYRDTATDTQYF	TGTGCCAGCAGCTCCCTGTACCGGGACACCGCCACAGATACGCAGTATTTT
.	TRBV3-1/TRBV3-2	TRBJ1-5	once	CASSQDHSFNQPQHF	TGTGCCAGCAGCCAAGATCACAGTTTCAATCAGCCCCAGCATTTT
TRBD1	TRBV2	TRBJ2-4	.	CASSDKDRDRSFAKNIQYF	TGTGCCAGCAGCGACAAAGACAGGGATCGATCCTTCGCCAAAAACATTCAGTACTTC
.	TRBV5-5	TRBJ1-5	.	CASSLIGEEQPQHF	TGTGCCAGCAGCTTGATAGGGGAGGAGCAGCCCCAGCATTTT
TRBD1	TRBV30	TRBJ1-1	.	CAWSVGQGSTEAFF	TGTGCCTGGAGTGTAGGACAGGGATCCACTGAAGCTTTCTTT
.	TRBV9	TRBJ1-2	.	CASSVPFGGADYGYTF	TGTGCCAGCAGCGTACCATTTGGGGGGGCGGACTATGGCTACACCTTC
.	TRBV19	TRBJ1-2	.	CASSINKGGTAYGYTF	TGTGCCAGTAGTATAAATAAGGGAGGGACCGCCTATGGCTACACCTTC
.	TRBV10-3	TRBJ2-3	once	CAISVGQGYTDTQYF	TGTGCCATCAGTGTCGGGCAGGGATACACAGATACGCAGTATTTT
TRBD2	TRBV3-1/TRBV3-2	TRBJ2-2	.	CASSRGTTRGELFF	TGTGCCAGCAGCCGGGGGACTACTCGCGGGGAGCTGTTTTTT
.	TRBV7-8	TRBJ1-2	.	CASSPYETYGYTF	TGTGCCAGCAGCCCCTACGAGACATATGGCTACACCTTC
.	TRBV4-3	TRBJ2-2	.	CASSQPTGNTGELFF	TGCGCCAGCAGCCAACCAACAGGAAACACCGGGGAGCTGTTTTTT
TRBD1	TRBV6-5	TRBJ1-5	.	CASRLKQGWNQPQHF	TGTGCCAGCAGGCTCAAACAGGGGTGGAATCAGCCCCAGCATTTT